This record looks at one T cell receptor (beta chain) sequence and its context. The sample is drawn from a study of blood T cell repertoires in COVID-19. Across the study: Samples taken during acute and convalescent COVID-19 were collected in the United States, Italy and Spain. The cDNA or gDNA used as material had been derived from T cells, B-cell-depleted T cells, or PBMCs.

In the original analysis: It was from reference gene primer amplification that nucleated cell counts were estimated. Sequencing used immunoSEQ multiplex PCR; TCRdb keeps in-frame clones, though not all of them. That table supplies the V and J calls and clone size; D and trimming were determined from the DNA. Among 130,000 or so clones listed, 88% were seen once. The clonotype was recovered from a man in his fifties or sixties with active or convalescent COVID-19. The sample taken for sequencing was peripheral blood.

CDR3 sequence (DNA): TGTGCCAGCAGCCCGGACGGGGGGGCGCGCAATGAGCAGTTCTTC. It specifies CASSPDGGARNEQFF. This sequence joins TRBV7-2 and TRBJ2-1; 8 bases agree with TRBD2. V lost 5 bases, J lost 6 bases, and 9 bases stayed unmatched. The germline V gene encodes CDR1 SGHTA and CDR2 FQGNSA. This CDR3 has 15 amino acids. The whole variable domain, filled in from reference TRBV7-2 and TRBJ2-1, reads GAGVSQSPSNKVTEKGKDVELRCDPISGHTALYWYRQSLGQGLEFLIYFQGNSAPDKSGLPSDRFSAERTGGSVSTLTIQRTQQEDSAVYLCASSPDGGARNEQFFGPGTRLTVL.